The 25 T cell receptor beta chains below were found in one sample sequenced in a study of blood T cell repertoires in COVID-19 (dated by TCRdb to about 2020). Library generation was performed with the immunoSEQ multiplex PCR assay. Imported from immuneACCESS, the table was reduced by TCRdb to in-frame sequences with V and J called. These copies leave out some clones; in studies compared against another copy, an unresolved V gene accounts for under half, and the cause of the remainder is not known. The sample table records fewer than 300,000 clones; 75% to 95% of these occur just once. The top ten constitute 1.1% of the sample. Sequenced sample: PBMCs or T cells enriched from blood (not recorded which). The origin of the receptors is a woman in her twenties or thirties who had recovered from COVID-19.

This sequence joins TRBV4-3 and TRBJ1-1; TRBD1 is a possible D gene (5 bases). Looked up from germline, CDR1 is LGHNA and CDR2 is YSLEER. This CDR3 comprises 13 residues. Trimming shortened V by 4 bases and J by 10 bases, and 16 bases separated the two germline ends. DNA for the CDR3: TGCGCCAGCAGCCCCACCCCGAGCGGGGGAGCTTTCTTT. This sequence encodes CASSPTPSGGAFF.

The chain recombines TRBV27 with TRBJ2-5, with D unresolved. The germline gives CDR1 MNHEY, CDR2 SMNVEV (reference sequence). The V gene lost 3 bases and the J gene lost 2 bases, with 7 bases spanning the gap. This CDR3 region has 13 residues. The CDR3 coding sequence is TGTGCCAGCAGTTTGACTTATCAAGAGACCCAGTACTTC. Amino acids: CASSLTYQETQYF.

This chain links TRBV10-2 with TRBJ2-1; perhaps TRBD1 as D (5 bases). The CDR3 loop spans 16 amino acids. Trimming cost V 6 bases and J 0 bases, with 15 bases left between them. CDR1 WSHSY and CDR2 SAAADI come from the germline V gene. The CDR3 nucleotides are TGCGCCAGCAGAGCAGGGTCGAGCAACTCCTACAATGAGCAGTTCTTC. Amino acids: CASRAGSSNSYNEQFF.

As to this clone: Within the sample, other DNA sequences also encode this same CDR3. J is TRBJ2-1 and V is TRBV18; 7 bases line up with TRBD1. Unmatched junction bases numbered 2, after V lost 2 bases and J lost 7 bases. The CDR3 has 13 residues. Germline lookup yields CDR1 KGHSH and CDR2 LQKENI. CDR3 DNA sequence: TGTGCCAGCTCACCAGGGACAGCGAATGAGCAGTTCTTC. Protein sequence: CASSPGTANEQFF.

The chain joins TRBV19 to TRBJ1-1; TRBD1 matches 11 bases. Germline V gene data show CDR1 as LNHDA and CDR2 as SQIVND (reference sequence). V was pared by 5 bases and J by 7 bases, with 6 bases of the junction left unmatched. The CDR3 has 14 residues. In nucleotides, the CDR3 is TGTGCCAGTAGTCCCCGGACAGGGGGCGGTGAAGCTTTCTTT. Protein product: CASSPRTGGGEAFF.

The chain carries TRBV30 and TRBJ2-1, with 7 bases aligning to TRBD1. With V trimmed by 3 bases and J by 1 base, 6 bases remained unmatched. The CDR3 loop spans 15 amino acids. Germline CDR1 GTSNPN, CDR2 SVGIG (reference sequence). CDR3 bases: TGTGCCTGGAGACAACAGGGGACGTCCTACAATGAGCAGTTCTTC. Protein: CAWRQQGTSYNEQFF.

This chain uses TRBV28 with TRBJ1-2; 8 bases line up with TRBD1. V was pared by 3 bases and J by 4 bases, with 7 bases of the junction left unmatched. CDR1 is MDHEN, CDR2 SYDVKM, per germline. The CDR3 runs to 15 residues. CDR3 protein: CASSLDRVVGYGYTF. In nucleotides, the CDR3 is TGTGCCAGCAGTTTGGACAGGGTAGTCGGCTATGGCTACACCTTC.

The rearrangement links TRBV6-6 to TRBJ2-7, with 11 bases aligning to TRBD2. V dropped 7 bases and J dropped 0; count of bases not matched to a gene: 8. Germline V lookup: CDR1 MNHNY, CDR2 SVGAGI (reference sequence). CDR3 size: 16 residues. As DNA, the CDR3 is TGTGCCAGCACTCTAGGGACTAGCGGCAACTCCTACGAGCAGTACTTC. This encodes CASTLGTSGNSYEQYF.

The chain is built from TRBV25-1 and TRBJ2-7; the match to TRBD1 covers 10 bases. After removal of 4 bases from V and 4 bases from J, the junction contained 7 bases not matched to a gene. The CDR3 length is 15 residues. Germline V CDR1 and CDR2: MGHDK, SYGVNS. CDR3 sequence (DNA): TGTGCCAGCAGTGCCTCGGGACAGGGGAGATACGAGCAGTACTTC. Its translation: CASSASGQGRYEQYF.

The sample holds many counts of this clone. V usage is TRBV4-2 and J usage is TRBJ1-5; D unresolved. The germline V gene has CDR1 LGHNA and CDR2 YNFKEQ. V lost 3 bases to trimming and J lost 3 bases, with 18 bases between them. CDR3 length equals 17 residues. CDR3 sequence (DNA): TGTGCCAGCAGCCACGCTAGACCGGGTCTGAACAATCAGCCCCAGCATTTT. Protein: CASSHARPGLNNQPQHF.

V is TRBV19 and J is TRBJ1-2; 8 nucleotides align to TRBD1. The CDR3 consists of 16 residues. Germline loops: CDR1 LNHDA, CDR2 SQIVND (reference sequence). V trimming: 1 base; J trimming: 4 bases; junction bases outside the gene matches: 8. The CDR3 spells CASSIGDRHPLYGYTF. DNA of the CDR3: TGTGCCAGTAGTATAGGGGACAGGCATCCACTCTATGGCTACACCTTC.

The chain has TRBV7-2 and TRBJ2-7; D is perhaps TRBD2 (6 bases). Germline V gene sequence: CDR1 SGHTA, CDR2 FQGNSA. The CDR3 is made up of 14 amino acids. V dropped 4 bases and J dropped 5 bases, with 15 bases sitting between them. This CDR3 is CASSSRGILNEQYF. CDR3 nucleotides: TGTGCCAGCAGCTCCCGGGGGATTTTAAACGAGCAGTACTTC. Using reference TRBV7-2 and TRBJ2-7 for the parts outside the CDR3, the full variable domain is GAGVSQSPSNKVTEKGKDVELRCDPISGHTALYWYRQSLGQGLEFLIYFQGNSAPDKSGLPSDRFSAERTGGSVSTLTIQRTQQEDSAVYLCASSSRGILNEQYFGPGTRLTVT.

The V call is TRBV5-1, the J call TRBJ1-1; D remains unclear. CDR3 length: 13 residues. Germline assignment: CDR1 SGHRS and CDR2 YFSETQ. Trimming cost V 4 bases and J 6 bases, with 13 bases left between them. The CDR3 sequence is CASSLGEVPEAFF. CDR3 nucleotide sequence: TGCGCCAGCAGCCTAGGCGAGGTGCCTGAAGCTTTCTTT. Filled out from reference TRBV5-1 and TRBJ1-1, the complete variable domain reads KAGVTQTPRYLIKTRGQQVTLSCSPISGHRSVSWYQQTPGQGLQFLFEYFSETQRNKGNFPGRFSGRQFSNSRSEMNVSTLELGDSALYLCASSLGEVPEAFFGQGTRLTVV.

The chain links TRBV19 to TRBJ1-5; tentative D call: TRBD1 (5 bases). CDR1 is LNHDA, CDR2 SQIVND, per germline (reference sequence). The CDR3 has 14 amino acids. Between the trimmed V and J ends, which lost 4 bases and 7 bases, there was a span of 14 bases. The CDR3 nucleotides read TGTGCCAGTAGTAGTAGGGGAGGGGACCAGCCCCAGCATTTT. Translating it yields CASSSRGGDQPQHF.

This clone was recorded only once. The chain combines TRBV18 with TRBJ2-1; TRBD1 is a possible D gene (6 bases). The germline gives CDR1 KGHSH, CDR2 LQKENI. V dropped 1 base and J dropped 2 bases, with 21 bases sitting between them. The CDR3 totals 19 residues. This CDR3 reads CASSPLTQGLETTYNEQFF. In DNA form, the CDR3 reads TGTGCCAGCTCACCACTTACACAGGGATTAGAGACTACCTACAATGAGCAGTTCTTC.

The chain carries TRBV4-1 and TRBJ2-5; tentatively, D is TRBD1 (5 bases). Germline V gene sequence: CDR1 MGHRA, CDR2 YSYEKL. The V end was cut by 2 bases, the J end by 7 bases, with 20 bases between. This CDR3 spans 16 amino acids. CDR3 loop: CASSQIHDSEEGTQYF. The DNA for the CDR3 is TGCGCCAGCAGCCAAATTCACGACAGTGAGGAAGGGACCCAGTACTTC.

The rearrangement links TRBV7-2 to TRBJ2-5, with 9 bases aligning to TRBD2. The CDR3 sequence is 17 residues long. The ends lost 1 base at V and 1 base at J; junction bases unmatched: 7. CDR1 and CDR2 from the germline V gene are SGHTA and FQGNSA. The CDR3 DNA reads TGTGCCAGCAGCTTAGTGGGTGCGGGAGGGCCCCAAGAGACCCAGTACTTC. Its translation: CASSLVGAGGPQETQYF.

This clone has a single count. The rearrangement joins TRBV24-1 to TRBJ2-5, with 9 positions matching TRBD2. The CDR3 sequence is 16 residues long. With V trimmed by 7 bases and J by 4 bases, 12 bases remained unmatched. Germline CDR1 KGHDR, CDR2 SFDVKD. CDR3 residues: CATSSGAGGRGETQYF. As DNA, the CDR3 is TGTGCCACCAGCTCTGGCGCGGGAGGGCGGGGAGAGACCCAGTACTTC.

The chain combines TRBV6-5 with TRBJ2-7; 9 positions agree with TRBD2. Per the germline V gene, CDR1 is MNHEY and CDR2 is SVGAGI. This CDR3 is 16 amino acids long. J was trimmed by 2 bases and V by 0 bases; bases with no gene match: 5. This chain's CDR3 is CASSYSAGGVTYEQYF. The CDR3 DNA is TGTGCCAGCAGTTACTCTGCGGGAGGGGTAACCTACGAGCAGTACTTC.

The rearrangement uses TRBV3-1 (or the pseudogene TRBV3-2) and TRBJ2-3, with a possible D match to TRBD2 (5 bases). CDR1 and CDR2 (germline): LGHDT, YNNKEL (reference sequence). Trimming shortened V by 4 bases and J by 5 bases, and 19 bases separated the two germline ends. The CDR3 extends over 16 amino acids. The CDR3 DNA is TGTGCCAGCAGCCCCCTCAGAGGGAGTTCGGGAGATACGCAGTATTTT. It is translated as CASSPLRGSSGDTQYF.

The CDR3 protein is CASSVVAGGKTDTQYF. Written as DNA, the CDR3 is TGTGCCAGCAGCGTAGTAGCGGGAGGGAAGACAGATACGCAGTATTTT. This chain connects TRBV9 to TRBJ2-3; 11 bases fit TRBD2. V lost 0 bases, J lost 3 bases, and 3 bases stayed unmatched. Germline CDR1 SGDLS, CDR2 YYNGEE. This CDR3 region has 16 residues.

This chain uses TRBV5-1 with TRBJ2-3; 12 positions match TRBD1. The CDR3 contains 16 residues. In germline, CDR1 is SGHRS, CDR2 YFSETQ. Trimming at V came to 4 bases and at J to 3 bases, leaving 6 bases not matched to a gene. The CDR3 region has the DNA TGCGCCAGCAGCACCGGGACAGGGGGCCTGACAGATACGCAGTATTTT. It specifies CASSTGTGGLTDTQYF.

This clone was recorded once. J is TRBJ2-7 and V is TRBV7-2; a weak D match, TRBD1 (5 bases). Germline values: CDR1 SGHTA, CDR2 FQGNSA. V gave up 5 bases and J gave up 2 bases, with 13 bases separating them. This CDR3 region has 14 residues. The CDR3 here is CASSVFDRAYEQYF. CDR3 nucleotides: TGTGCCAGCAGCGTATTCGACAGAGCCTACGAGCAGTACTTC.

V and J are TRBV20-1 and TRBJ2-7; 9 bases fit TRBD2. V shed 3 bases and J 5 bases; nucleotides not matched to a gene: 5. The germline CDR1 and CDR2 sequences are DFQATT and SNEGSKA (reference sequence). The CDR3 totals 13 residues. The CDR3 sequence is CSASSGRRDEQYF. The CDR3 bases are TGCAGTGCTAGTAGCGGGAGAAGGGACGAGCAGTACTTC.

The gene calls are TRBV5-1 and TRBJ1-3; D is undetermined. Germline V gene lookup returns CDR1 SGHRS and CDR2 YFSETQ. Between the trimmed V and J ends, which lost 4 bases and 1 base, there was a span of 12 bases. CDR3 length equals 15 residues. The CDR3 here is CASSVTGISGNTIYF. DNA for the CDR3: TGCGCCAGCAGCGTGACGGGTATTTCTGGAAACACCATATATTTT.